The clone carrying this TCR beta chain was seen once. Its antigen is not known. A read error may produce the germline difference seen at one junction end. This entry comes from a study of T cell responses to AZD1222 COVID-19 vaccine. Study observations and caveats: Breadth and depth of Spike-specific TCRs rose after two AZD1222 doses. Donors were mostly white British, more females; clonal diversity possibly underestimated. Among AZD1222 vaccinees, only six or seven were seropositive at baseline.

Libraries were prepared by immunoSEQ multiplex PCR; TCRdb keeps only in-frame clonotypes and omits some of them. Among 140,000 to 150,000 clones, nearly 90% were seen once, and the ten largest hold approximately 5.4%. Germline V lookup: CDR1 SSHAT, CDR2 FNYEAQ (reference sequence). The CDR3 spans 13 residues. This chain uses TRBV7-7 with TRBJ2-2, with TRBD1 matching 8 bases. The sample was peripheral blood, taken 28 days after the second dose of the MenACWY control vaccine. This TCR was recovered from an adult who received the MenACWY meningococcal vaccine as a control. The DNA for the CDR3 is TGTGCTAGCAGCTCGCGCAGGGGGCAGGAGCTGTTTTTT. Its protein is CASSSRRGQELFF.